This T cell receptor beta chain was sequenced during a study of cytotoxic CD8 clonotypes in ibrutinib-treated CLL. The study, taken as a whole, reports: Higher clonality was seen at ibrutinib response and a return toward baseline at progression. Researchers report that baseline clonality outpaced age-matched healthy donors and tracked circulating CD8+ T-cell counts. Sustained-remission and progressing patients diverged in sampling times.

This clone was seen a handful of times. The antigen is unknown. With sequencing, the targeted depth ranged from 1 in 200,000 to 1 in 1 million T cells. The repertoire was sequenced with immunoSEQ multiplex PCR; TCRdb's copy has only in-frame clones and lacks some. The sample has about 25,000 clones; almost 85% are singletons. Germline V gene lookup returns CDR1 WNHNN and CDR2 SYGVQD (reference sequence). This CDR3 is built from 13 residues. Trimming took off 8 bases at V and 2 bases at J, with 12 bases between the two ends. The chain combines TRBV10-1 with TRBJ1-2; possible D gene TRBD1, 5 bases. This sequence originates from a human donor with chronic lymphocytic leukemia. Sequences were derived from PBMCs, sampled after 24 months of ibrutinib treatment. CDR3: CASFLRANYGYTF. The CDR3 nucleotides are TGCGCCAGCTTCCTCAGGGCCAACTATGGCTACACCTTC.